This TCR beta chain was profiled in a study of T-cell memory formation after mild COVID-19. In the study overall: There were largely donor-specific TCR clusters. Broader study findings: Largely, contracting CD4+ clones fell within CM and EM, and contracting CD8+ clones within EMRA. Some clones that responded were present in memory (sampled pre-infection), which suggests cross-reactive memory joined.

CDR1 is SGHDN and CDR2 is FVKESK in the germline V gene. The CDR3 loop spans 15 amino acids. Trimming removed 5 bases from V and 0 bases from J, with 12 bases in between. TCRdb passed the 5' RACE reads through MiXCR, listing each CDR3 protein once. The sample has about 500,000 distinct CDR3 sequences, roughly 21% seen once. Points on this clonotype: The antigen remains undetermined.

The chain has TRBV14 and TRBJ2-3; D is perhaps TRBD1 (6 bases). The TCR sequence derives from an adult woman who had mild COVID-19 (a few samples of this study predate the infection). Cell type and time point are not known. The sample comprised PBMCs or a T cell subset sorted from them (not recorded which). Here the CDR3 reads CASSKYRVSTDTQYF. CDR3 nucleotide sequence: TGTGCCAGCAGCAAATACAGGGTGAGCACAGATACGCAGTATTTT. The variable domain in full, completed from reference TRBV14 and TRBJ2-3, reads EAGVTQFPSHSVIEKGQTVTLRCDPISGHDNLYWYRRVMGKEIKFLLHFVKESKQDESGMPNNRFLAERTGGTYSTLKVQPAELEDSGVYFCASSKYRVSTDTQYFGPGTRLTVL.